Sequencing of this T cell receptor beta chain was carried out in a study of shared clonotypes between healthy human individuals. There are 14 residues in the CDR3. CDR1 and CDR2 (germline): SGHDT, YYEEEE. Trimming took off 1 base at V and 4 bases at J, with 9 bases between the two ends. Comments on this clone: Other DNA sequences from this sample encode an identical CDR3 as well.

In the original analysis: As immunoSEQ supplied junction-only sequences (without quality scores), filtering differed. Produced via immunoSEQ multiplex PCR; TCRdb's table is partial and in-frame only. The V and J calls and clone size were taken over from that table, and D and trimming were inferred from the DNA. In the table there are about 1 million clones, approximately 68% of which are singletons. This clonotype was obtained from a man between 18 and 35 years old in good health. This chain links TRBV5-6 with TRBJ1-3; TRBD1 is a possible D gene (5 bases). Sample: memory CD4+ T cells sorted from blood. Subset denoted: CD45RA-negative fraction. The CDR3 here is CASSLRGVGNTIYF. CDR3 nucleotides: TGTGCCAGCAGCTTGAGAGGGGTCGGAAACACCATATATTTT.